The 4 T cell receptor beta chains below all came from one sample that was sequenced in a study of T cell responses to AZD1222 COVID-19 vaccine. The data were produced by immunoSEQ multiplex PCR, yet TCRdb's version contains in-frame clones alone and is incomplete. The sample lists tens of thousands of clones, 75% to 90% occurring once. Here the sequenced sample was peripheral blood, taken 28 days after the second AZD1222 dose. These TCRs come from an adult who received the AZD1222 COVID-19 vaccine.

The CDR3 coding sequence is TGTGCCAGCAGCGTAGCCCCCCAAGAGACCCAGTACTTC. Its protein is CASSVAPQETQYF. The chain has TRBV9 and TRBJ2-5; no definite D call. Germline V CDR1 and CDR2: SGDLS, YYNGEE. This CDR3 contains 13 residues. V was shortened by 0 bases and J by 1 base, with 4 bases between the two germline ends.

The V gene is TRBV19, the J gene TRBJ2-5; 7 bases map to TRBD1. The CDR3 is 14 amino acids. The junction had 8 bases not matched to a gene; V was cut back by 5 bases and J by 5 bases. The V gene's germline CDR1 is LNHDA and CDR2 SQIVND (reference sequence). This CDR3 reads CASSGQGVWETQYF. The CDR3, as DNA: TGTGCCAGTAGTGGGCAGGGGGTCTGGGAGACCCAGTACTTC.

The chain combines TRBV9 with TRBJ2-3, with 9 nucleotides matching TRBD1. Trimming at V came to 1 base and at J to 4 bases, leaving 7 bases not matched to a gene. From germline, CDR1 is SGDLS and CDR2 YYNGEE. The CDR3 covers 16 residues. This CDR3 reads CASSVRGGQGADTQYF. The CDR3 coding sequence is TGTGCCAGCAGCGTACGTGGGGGACAGGGCGCAGATACGCAGTATTTT.

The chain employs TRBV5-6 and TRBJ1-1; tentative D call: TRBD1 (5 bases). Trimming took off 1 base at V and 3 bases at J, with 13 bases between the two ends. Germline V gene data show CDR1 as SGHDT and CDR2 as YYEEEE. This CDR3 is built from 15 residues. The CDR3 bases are TGTGCCAGCAGCTTGTATGGGGCGCGGGACACTGAAGCTTTCTTT. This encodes CASSLYGARDTEAFF.